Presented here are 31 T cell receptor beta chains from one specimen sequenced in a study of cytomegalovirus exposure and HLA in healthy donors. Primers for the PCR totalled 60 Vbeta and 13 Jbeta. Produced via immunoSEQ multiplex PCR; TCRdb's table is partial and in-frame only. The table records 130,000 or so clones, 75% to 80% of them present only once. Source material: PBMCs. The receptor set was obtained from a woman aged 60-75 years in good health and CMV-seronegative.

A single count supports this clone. CDR3 nucleotides: TGTGCCAGCAGTGAAGGGGGTGGTACTGAAGCTTTCTTT. Its protein is CASSEGGGTEAFF. This sequence joins TRBV6-4 and TRBJ1-1, with D possibly being TRBD1 (6 bases). This CDR3 has 13 residues. In germline, CDR1 is MRHNA, CDR2 SNTAGT. With 3 bases removed from V and 5 bases from J, the gap between germline ends came to 10 bases.

CDR3: CASGSVGTGDSPLHF. The CDR3 coding sequence is TGTGCCAGCGGTTCAGTCGGGACAGGGGATTCACCCCTCCACTTT. The V and J genes are TRBV6-5 and TRBJ1-6; TRBD1 matches at 10 bases. The CDR3 contains 15 residues. Germline CDR1 MNHEY, CDR2 SVGAGI. The V and J ends lost 8 bases and 8 bases, in that order; junction bases with no gene match: 9.

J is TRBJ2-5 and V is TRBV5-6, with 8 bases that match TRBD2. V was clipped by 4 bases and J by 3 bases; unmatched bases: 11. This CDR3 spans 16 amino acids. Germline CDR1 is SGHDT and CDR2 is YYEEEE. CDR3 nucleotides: TGTGCCAGCAGCCCGAGCGGGCGGGGGGTCGAAGAGACCCAGTACTTC. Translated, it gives CASSPSGRGVEETQYF.

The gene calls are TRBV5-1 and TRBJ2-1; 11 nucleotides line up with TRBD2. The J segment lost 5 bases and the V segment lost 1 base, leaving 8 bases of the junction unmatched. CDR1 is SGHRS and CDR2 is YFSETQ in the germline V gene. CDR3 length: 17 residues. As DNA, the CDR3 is TGCGCCAGCAGCTTGCCGATGACTAGCGGGGCTGACAATGAGCAGTTCTTC. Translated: CASSLPMTSGADNEQFF.

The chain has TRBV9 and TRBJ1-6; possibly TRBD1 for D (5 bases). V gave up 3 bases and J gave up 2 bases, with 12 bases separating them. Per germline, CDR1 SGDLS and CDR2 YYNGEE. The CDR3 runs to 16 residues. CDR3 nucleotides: TGTGCCAGCAGCGCGGGGGGTAGGACCTATAATTCACCCCTCCACTTT. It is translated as CASSAGGRTYNSPLHF.

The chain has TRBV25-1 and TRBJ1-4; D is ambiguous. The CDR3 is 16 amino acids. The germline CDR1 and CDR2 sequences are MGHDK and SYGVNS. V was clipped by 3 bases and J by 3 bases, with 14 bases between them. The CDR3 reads CASSDEGPPANEKLFF. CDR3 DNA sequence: TGTGCCAGCAGTGACGAGGGCCCCCCGGCTAATGAAAAACTGTTTTTT.

CDR3 in amino acids: CASSPPLETQYF. CDR3 DNA sequence: TGTGCCAGCAGCCCCCCCCTAGAGACCCAGTACTTC. This chain connects TRBV7-8 to TRBJ2-5; D is uncertain. The germline CDR1 and CDR2 sequences are SGHVS and FQNEAQ. This CDR3 spans 12 amino acids. V was shortened by 5 bases and J by 4 bases, with 8 bases between the two germline ends.

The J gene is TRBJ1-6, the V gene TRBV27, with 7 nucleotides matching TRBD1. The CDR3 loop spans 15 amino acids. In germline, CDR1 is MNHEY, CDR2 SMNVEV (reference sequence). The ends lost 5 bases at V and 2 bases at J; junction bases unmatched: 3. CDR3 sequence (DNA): TGTGCCAGCAGTCGACAGGGAGCCTATAATTCACCCCTCCACTTT. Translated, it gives CASSRQGAYNSPLHF.

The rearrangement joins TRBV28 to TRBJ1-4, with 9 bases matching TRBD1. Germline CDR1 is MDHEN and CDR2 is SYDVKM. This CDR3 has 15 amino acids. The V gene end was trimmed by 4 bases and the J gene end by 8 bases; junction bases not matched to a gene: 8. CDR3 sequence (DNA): TGTGCCAGCAGTTCGTGGACAGGGGAAGGAGAAAAACTGTTTTTT. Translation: CASSSWTGEGEKLFF.

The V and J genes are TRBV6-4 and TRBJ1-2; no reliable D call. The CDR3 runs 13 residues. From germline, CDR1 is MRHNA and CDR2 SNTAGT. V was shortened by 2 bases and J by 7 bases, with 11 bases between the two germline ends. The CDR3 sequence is CASSDGGRFGYTF. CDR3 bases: TGTGCCAGCAGTGACGGCGGGAGGTTTGGCTACACCTTC.

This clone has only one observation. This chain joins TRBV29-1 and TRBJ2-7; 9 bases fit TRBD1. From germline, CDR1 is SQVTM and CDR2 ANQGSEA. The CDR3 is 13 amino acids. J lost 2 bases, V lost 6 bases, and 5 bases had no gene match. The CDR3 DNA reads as TGCAGCGTAAGGGACAGGGTTCCCTACGAGCAGTACTTC. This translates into CSVRDRVPYEQYF.

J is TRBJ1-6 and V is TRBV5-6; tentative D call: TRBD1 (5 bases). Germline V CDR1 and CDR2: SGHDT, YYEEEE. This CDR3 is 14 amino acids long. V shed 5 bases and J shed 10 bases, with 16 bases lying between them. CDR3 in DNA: TGTGCCAGCAGGGGGTGGGCCGGGGGATCACCCCTCCACTTT. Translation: CASRGWAGGSPLHF.

CDR3 sequence reads: CASSPGTGGEQYF. The CDR3 DNA sequence: TGTGCCAGCTCACCCGGGACAGGGGGCGAGCAGTACTTC. This chain uses TRBV18 with TRBJ2-7, with 11 positions matching TRBD1. J lost 6 bases, V lost 3 bases, and 1 base had no gene match. The CDR3 extends over 13 amino acids. CDR1 is KGHSH and CDR2 is LQKENI in the germline V gene.

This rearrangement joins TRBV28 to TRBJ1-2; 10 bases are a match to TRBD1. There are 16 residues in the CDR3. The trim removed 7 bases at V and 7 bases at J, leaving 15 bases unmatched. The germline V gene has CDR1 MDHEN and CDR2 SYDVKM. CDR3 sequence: CASTLPGTGDGSGYTF. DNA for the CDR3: TGTGCCAGCACTCTACCAGGGACAGGGGACGGTAGTGGCTACACCTTC.

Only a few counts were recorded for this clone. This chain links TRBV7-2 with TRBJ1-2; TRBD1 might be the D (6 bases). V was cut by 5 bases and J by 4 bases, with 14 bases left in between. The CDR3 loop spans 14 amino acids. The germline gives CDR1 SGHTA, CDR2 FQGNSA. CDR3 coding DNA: TGTGCCAGCAGCCTAGGGGGGCTTTTCTATGGCTACACCTTC. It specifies CASSLGGLFYGYTF.

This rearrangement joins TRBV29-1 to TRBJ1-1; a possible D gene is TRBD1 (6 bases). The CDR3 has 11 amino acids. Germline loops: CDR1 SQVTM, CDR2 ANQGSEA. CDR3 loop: CSATGNTEAFF. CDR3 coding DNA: TGCAGTGCGACAGGGAACACTGAAGCTTTCTTT.

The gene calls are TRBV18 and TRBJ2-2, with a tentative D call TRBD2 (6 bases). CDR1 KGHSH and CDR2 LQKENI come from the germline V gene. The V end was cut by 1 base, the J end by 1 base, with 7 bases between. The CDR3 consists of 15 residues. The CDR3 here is CASSPRDLNTGELFF. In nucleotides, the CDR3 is TGTGCCAGCTCACCACGGGACTTGAACACCGGGGAGCTGTTTTTT.

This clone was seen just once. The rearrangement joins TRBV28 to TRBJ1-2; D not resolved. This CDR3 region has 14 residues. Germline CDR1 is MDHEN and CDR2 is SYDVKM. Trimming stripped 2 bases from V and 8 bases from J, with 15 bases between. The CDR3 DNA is TGTGCCAGCAGTTTACTTAATGAGGCGAGGGGCTACACCTTC. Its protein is CASSLLNEARGYTF.

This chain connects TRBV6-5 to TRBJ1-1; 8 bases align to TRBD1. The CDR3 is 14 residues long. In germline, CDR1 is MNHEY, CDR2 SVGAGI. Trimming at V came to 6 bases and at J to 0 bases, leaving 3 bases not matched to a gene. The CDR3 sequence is CASRRQGMNTEAFF. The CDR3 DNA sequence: TGTGCCAGCAGAAGACAGGGGATGAACACTGAAGCTTTCTTT.

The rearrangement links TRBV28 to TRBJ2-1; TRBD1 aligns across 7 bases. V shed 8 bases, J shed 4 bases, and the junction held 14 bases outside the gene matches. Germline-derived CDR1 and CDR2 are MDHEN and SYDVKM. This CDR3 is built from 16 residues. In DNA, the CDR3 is TGTGCCAGCCTTGGGACAGAAGCCCACTTGTACAATGAGCAGTTCTTC. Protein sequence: CASLGTEAHLYNEQFF. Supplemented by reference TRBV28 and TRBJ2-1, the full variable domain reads DVKVTQSSRYLVKRTGEKVFLECVQDMDHENMFWYRQDPGLGLRLIYFSYDVKMKEKGDIPEGYSVSREKKERFSLILESASTNQTSMYLCASLGTEAHLYNEQFFGPGTRLTVL.

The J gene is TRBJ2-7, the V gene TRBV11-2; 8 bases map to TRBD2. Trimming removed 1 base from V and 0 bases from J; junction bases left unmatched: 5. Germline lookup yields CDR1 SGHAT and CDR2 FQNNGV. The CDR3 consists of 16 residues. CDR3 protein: CASSLGWLAGSYEQYF. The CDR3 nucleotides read TGTGCCAGCAGCTTAGGGTGGCTAGCGGGCTCCTACGAGCAGTACTTC.

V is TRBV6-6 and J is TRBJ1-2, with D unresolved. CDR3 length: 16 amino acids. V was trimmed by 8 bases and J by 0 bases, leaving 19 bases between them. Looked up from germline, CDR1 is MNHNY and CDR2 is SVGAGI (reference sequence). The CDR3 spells CASLDEAGKANYGYTF. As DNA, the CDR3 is TGTGCCAGCCTTGACGAGGCGGGGAAGGCTAACTATGGCTACACCTTC.

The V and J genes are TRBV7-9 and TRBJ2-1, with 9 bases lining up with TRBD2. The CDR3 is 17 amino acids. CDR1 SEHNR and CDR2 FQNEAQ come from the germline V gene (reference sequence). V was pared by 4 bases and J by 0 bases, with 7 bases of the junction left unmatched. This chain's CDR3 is CASSSRLAAHSYNEQFF. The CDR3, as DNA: TGTGCCAGCAGCTCAAGACTAGCGGCCCACTCCTACAATGAGCAGTTCTTC.

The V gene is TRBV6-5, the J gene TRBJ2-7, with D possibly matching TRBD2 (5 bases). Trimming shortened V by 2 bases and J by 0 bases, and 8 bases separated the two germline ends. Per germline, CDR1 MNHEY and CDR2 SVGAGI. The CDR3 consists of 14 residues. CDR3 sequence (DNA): TGTGCCAGCAGTTACAAGGGAGCCTCCTACGAGCAGTACTTC. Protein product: CASSYKGASYEQYF.

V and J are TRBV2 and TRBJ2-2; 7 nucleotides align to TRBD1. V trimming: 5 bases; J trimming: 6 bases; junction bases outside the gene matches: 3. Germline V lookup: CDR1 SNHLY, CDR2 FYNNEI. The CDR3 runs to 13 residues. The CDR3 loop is CASSRQGPGELFF. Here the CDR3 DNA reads TGTGCCAGCAGTCGACAGGGTCCCGGGGAGCTGTTTTTT.

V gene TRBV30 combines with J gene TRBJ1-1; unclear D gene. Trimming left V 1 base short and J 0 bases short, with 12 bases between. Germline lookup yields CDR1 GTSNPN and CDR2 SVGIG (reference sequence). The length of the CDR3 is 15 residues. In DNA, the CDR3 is TGTGCCTGGAGTGCGAAGAAACAACTGAACACTGAAGCTTTCTTT. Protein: CAWSAKKQLNTEAFF.

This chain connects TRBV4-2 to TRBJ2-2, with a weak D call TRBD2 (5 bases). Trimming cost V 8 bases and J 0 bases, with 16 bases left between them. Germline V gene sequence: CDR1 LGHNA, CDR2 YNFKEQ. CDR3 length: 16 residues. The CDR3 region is CASLTQRSANTGELFF. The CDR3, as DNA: TGTGCCAGCTTGACCCAGCGGAGTGCGAACACCGGGGAGCTGTTTTTT.

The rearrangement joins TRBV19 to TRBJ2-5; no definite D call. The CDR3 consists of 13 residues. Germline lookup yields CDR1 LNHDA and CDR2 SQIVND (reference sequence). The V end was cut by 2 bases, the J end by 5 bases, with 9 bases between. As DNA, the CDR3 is TGTGCCAGTAGTATACGCGGTTCGGAGACCCAGTACTTC. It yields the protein CASSIRGSETQYF.

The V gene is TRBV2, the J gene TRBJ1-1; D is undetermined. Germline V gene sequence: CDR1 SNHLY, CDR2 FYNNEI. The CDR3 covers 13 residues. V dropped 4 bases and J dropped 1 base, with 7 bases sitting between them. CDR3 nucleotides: TGTGCCAGCAGTGTAAGAGAGAACACTGAAGCTTTCTTT. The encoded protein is CASSVRENTEAFF.

CDR3 in amino acids: CASSSKTGNYGYTF. CDR3 DNA: TGTGCCAGCAGCTCCAAGACAGGGAACTATGGCTACACCTTC. The chain has TRBV7-9 and TRBJ1-2; 7 bases are a match to TRBD1. The CDR3 contains 14 residues. CDR1 SEHNR and CDR2 FQNEAQ come from the germline V gene (reference sequence). Unmatched junction bases numbered 4, after V lost 4 bases and J lost 2 bases.

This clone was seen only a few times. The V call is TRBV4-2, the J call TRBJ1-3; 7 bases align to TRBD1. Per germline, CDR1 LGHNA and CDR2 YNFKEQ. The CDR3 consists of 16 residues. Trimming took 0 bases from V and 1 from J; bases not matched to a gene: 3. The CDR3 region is CASSQDQGGSGNTIYF. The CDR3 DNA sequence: TGTGCCAGCAGCCAAGACCAGGGGGGTTCTGGAAACACCATATATTTT.